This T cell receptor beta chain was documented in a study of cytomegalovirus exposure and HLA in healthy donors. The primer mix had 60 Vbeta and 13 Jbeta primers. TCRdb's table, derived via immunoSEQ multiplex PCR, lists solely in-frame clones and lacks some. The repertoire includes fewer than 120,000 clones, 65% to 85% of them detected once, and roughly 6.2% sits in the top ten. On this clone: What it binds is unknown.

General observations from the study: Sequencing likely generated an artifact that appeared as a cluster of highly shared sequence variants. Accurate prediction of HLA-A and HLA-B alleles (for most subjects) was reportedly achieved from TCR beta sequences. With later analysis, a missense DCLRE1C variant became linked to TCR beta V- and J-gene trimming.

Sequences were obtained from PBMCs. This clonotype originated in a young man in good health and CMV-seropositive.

The CDR3 DNA sequence: TGTGCCATCAGTGAGTCAACTCGTTGGTACGAGCAGTACTTC. Its translation: CAISESTRWYEQYF. The chain links TRBV10-3 to TRBJ2-7; D gene uncertain. Germline CDR1 reads ENHRY; CDR2 reads SYGVKD. Deletions cut 0 bases from V and 4 bases from J, with 10 bases between. The CDR3 runs to 14 residues.